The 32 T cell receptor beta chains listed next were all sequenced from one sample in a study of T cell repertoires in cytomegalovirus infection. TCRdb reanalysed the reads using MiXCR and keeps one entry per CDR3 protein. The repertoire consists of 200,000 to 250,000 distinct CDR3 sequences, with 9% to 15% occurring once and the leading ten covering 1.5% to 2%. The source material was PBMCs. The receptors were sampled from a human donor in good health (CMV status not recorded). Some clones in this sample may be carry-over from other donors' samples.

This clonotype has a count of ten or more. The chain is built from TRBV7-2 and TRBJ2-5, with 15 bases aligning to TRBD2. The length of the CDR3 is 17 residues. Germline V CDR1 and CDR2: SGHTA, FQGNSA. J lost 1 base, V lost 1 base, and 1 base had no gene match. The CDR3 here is CASSLEGLAGGQETQYF. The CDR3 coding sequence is TGTGCCAGCAGCTTAGAGGGACTAGCGGGGGGCCAAGAGACCCAGTACTTC. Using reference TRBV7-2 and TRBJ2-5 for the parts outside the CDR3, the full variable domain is GAGVSQSPSNKVTEKGKDVELRCDPISGHTALYWYRQSLGQGLEFLIYFQGNSAPDKSGLPSDRFSAERTGGSVSTLTIQRTQQEDSAVYLCASSLEGLAGGQETQYFGPGTRLLVL.

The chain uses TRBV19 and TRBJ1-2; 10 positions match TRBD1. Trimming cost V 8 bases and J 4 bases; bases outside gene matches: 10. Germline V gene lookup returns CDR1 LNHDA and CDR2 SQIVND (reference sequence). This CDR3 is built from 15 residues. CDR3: CASGFGTGEGYGYTF. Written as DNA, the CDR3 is TGTGCCAGTGGTTTCGGGACAGGGGAAGGCTATGGCTACACCTTC.

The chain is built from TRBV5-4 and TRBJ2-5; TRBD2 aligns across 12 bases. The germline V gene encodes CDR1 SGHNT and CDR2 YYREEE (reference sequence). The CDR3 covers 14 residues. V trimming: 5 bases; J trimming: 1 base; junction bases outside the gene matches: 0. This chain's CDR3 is CASRTSGGQETQYF. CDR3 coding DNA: TGTGCCAGCAGGACTAGCGGGGGCCAAGAGACCCAGTACTTC.

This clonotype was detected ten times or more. The CDR3 protein is CASSLGGPSYNEQFF. The CDR3 region has the DNA TGTGCCAGCAGCTTAGGGGGCCCCTCCTACAATGAGCAGTTCTTC. This chain connects TRBV11-1 to TRBJ2-1, with D tentatively TRBD1 (5 bases). Germline lookup yields CDR1 SGHAT and CDR2 FQDESV (reference sequence). This CDR3 is 15 amino acids long. Trimming took off 1 base at V and 0 bases at J, with 7 bases between the two ends.

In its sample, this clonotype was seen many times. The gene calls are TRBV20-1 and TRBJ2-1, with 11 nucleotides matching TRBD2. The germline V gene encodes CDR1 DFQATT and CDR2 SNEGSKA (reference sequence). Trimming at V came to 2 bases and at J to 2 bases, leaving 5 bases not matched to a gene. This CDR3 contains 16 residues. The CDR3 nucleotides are TGCAGTGCTAGAACGGGGACTAGCGGACCCTACAATGAGCAGTTCTTC. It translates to CSARTGTSGPYNEQFF.

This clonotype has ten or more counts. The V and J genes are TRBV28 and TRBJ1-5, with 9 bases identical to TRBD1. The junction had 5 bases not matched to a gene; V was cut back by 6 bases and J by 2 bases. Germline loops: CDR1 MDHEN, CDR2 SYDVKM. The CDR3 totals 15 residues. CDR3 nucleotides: TGTGCCAGCAGACAGGGGGCGCGGGGCAATCAGCCCCAGCATTTT. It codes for CASRQGARGNQPQHF.

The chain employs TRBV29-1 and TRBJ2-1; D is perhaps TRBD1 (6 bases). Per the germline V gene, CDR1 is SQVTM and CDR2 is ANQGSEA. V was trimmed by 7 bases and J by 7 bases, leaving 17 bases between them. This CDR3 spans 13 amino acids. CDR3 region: CSAERDIANEQFF. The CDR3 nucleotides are TGCAGCGCCGAACGGGACATAGCGAATGAGCAGTTCTTC.

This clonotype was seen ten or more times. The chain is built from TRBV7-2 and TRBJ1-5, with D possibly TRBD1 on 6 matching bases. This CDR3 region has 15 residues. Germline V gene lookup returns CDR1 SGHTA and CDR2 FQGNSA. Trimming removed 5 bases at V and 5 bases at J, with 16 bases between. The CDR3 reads CASSPEGGDDQPQHF. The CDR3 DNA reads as TGTGCCAGCAGCCCCGAGGGGGGGGACGATCAGCCCCAGCATTTT.

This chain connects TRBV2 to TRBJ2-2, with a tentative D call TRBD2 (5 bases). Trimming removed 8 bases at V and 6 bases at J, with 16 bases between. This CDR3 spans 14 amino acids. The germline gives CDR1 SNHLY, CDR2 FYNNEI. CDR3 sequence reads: CASQRDQGSGELFF. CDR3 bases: TGTGCCAGCCAGAGGGATCAAGGATCCGGGGAGCTGTTTTTT.

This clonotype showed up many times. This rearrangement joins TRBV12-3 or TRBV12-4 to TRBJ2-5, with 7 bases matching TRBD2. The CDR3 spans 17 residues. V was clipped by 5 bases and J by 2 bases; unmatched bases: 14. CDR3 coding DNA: TGTGCCAGCAGTACCCTGAGAAGCGGGATCAATCAAGAGACCCAGTACTTC. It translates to CASSTLRSGINQETQYF.

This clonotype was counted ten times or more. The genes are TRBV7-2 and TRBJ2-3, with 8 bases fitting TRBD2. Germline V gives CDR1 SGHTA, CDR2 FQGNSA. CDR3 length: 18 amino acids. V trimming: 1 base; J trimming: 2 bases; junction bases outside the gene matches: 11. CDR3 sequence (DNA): TGTGCCAGCAGCTTAGACACTCTAGGAGCGGGGGACACAGATACGCAGTATTTT. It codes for CASSLDTLGAGDTDTQYF.

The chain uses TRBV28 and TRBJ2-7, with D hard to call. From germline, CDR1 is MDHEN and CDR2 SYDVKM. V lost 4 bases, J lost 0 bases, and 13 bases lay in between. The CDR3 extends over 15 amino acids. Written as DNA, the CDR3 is TGTGCCAGCAGTTCTAGATTGGGGATCTCCTACGAGCAGTACTTC. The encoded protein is CASSSRLGISYEQYF.

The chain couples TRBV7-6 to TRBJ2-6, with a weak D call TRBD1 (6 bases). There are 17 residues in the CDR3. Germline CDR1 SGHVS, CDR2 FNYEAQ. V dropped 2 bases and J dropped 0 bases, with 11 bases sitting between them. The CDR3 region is CASSLTGQSSGANVLTF. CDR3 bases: TGTGCCAGCAGCTTAACCGGACAGAGCTCTGGGGCCAACGTCCTGACTTTC.

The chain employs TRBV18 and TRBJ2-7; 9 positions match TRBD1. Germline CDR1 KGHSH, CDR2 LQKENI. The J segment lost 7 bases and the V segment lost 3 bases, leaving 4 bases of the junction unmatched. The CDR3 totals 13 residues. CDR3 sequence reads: CASSPGTGFEQYF. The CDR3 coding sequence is TGTGCCAGCTCACCCGGGACAGGGTTTGAGCAGTACTTC.

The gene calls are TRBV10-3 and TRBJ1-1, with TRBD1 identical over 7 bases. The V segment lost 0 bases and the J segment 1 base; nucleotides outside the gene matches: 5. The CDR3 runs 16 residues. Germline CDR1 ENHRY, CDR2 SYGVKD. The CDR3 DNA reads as TGTGCCATCAGTGAGTCAGGGGGCGGGTGGAACACTGAAGCTTTCTTT. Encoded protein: CAISESGGGWNTEAFF.

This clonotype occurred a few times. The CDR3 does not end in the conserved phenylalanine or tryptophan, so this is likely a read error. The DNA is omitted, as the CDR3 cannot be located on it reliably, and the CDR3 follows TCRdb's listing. CDR3 amino acids: CASSDPGGPRC. The chain uses TRBV2 and TRBJ1-1; TRBD1, the D gene given by the table, was not confirmed from the DNA. The CDR3 contains 11 residues when both ends are counted. Germline V CDR1 and CDR2: SNHLY, FYNNEI.

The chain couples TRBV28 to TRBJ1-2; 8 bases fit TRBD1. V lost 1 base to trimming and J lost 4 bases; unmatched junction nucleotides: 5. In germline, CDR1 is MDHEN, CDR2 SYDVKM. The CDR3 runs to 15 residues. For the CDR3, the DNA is TGTGCCAGCAGTTTATCGGGTGACAGGGGCTATGGCTACACCTTC. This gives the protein CASSLSGDRGYGYTF.

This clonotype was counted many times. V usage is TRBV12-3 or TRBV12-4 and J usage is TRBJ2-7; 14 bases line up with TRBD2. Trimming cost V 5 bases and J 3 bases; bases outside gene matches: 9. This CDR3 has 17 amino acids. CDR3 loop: CASSRTSGRLTRYEQYF. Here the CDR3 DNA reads TGTGCCAGCAGTCGGACTAGCGGGAGGCTTACTCGCTACGAGCAGTACTTC.

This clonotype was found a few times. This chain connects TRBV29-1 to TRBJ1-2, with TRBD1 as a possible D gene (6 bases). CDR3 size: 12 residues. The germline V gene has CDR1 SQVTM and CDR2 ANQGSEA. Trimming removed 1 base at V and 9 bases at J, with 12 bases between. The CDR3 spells CSVEGSGGSYTF. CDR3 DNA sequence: TGCAGCGTTGAAGGGTCGGGGGGCAGCTACACCTTC.

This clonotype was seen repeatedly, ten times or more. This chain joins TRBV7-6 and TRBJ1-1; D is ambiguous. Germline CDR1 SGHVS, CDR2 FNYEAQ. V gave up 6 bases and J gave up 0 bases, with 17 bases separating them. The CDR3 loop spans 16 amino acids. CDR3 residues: CASSSRTGKMNTEAFF. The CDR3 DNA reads TGTGCCAGCAGTTCCCGGACGGGAAAAATGAACACTGAAGCTTTCTTT.

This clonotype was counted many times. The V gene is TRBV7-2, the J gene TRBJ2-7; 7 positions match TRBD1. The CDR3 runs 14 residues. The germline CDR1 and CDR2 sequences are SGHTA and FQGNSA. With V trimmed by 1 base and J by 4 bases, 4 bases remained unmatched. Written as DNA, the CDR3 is TGTGCCAGCAGCTTAGGCAGACAGGGTTACGAGCAGTACTTC. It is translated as CASSLGRQGYEQYF.

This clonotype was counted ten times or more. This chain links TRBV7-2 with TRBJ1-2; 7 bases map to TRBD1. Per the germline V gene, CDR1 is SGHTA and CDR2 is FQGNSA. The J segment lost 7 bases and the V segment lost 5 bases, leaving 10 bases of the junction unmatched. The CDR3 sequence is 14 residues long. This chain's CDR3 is CASSRLGGGSGYTF. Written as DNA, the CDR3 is TGTGCCAGCAGCCGATTAGGGGGCGGGAGTGGCTACACCTTC.

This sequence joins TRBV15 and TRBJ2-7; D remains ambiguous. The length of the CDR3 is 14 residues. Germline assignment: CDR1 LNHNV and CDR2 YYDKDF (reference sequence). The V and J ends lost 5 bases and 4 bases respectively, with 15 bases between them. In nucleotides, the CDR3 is TGTGCCACCAGCTTAAGAAACCCCACTTACGAGCAGTACTTC. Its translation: CATSLRNPTYEQYF.

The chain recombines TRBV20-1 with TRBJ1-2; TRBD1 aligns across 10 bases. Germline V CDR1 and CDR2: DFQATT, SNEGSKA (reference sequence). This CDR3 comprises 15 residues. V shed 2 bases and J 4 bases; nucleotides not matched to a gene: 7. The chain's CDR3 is CSARSGQGPFYGYTF. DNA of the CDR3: TGCAGTGCTAGATCGGGACAGGGGCCCTTCTATGGCTACACCTTC.

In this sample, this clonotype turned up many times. This CDR3 reads CASSLMDSLDEQYF. The CDR3 bases are TGTGCCAGCAGCTTAATGGACTCTTTGGACGAGCAGTACTTC. The chain is built from TRBV7-8 and TRBJ2-7; tentatively, D is TRBD2 (5 bases). Deletions cut 2 bases from V and 5 bases from J, with 13 bases between. This CDR3 spans 14 amino acids. Germline V gene sequence: CDR1 SGHVS, CDR2 FQNEAQ.

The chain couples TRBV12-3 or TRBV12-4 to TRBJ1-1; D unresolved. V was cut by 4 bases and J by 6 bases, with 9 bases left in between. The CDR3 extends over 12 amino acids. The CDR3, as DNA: TGTGCCAGCAGTTACGCCGCAGCTGAAGCTTTCTTT. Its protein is CASSYAAAEAFF.

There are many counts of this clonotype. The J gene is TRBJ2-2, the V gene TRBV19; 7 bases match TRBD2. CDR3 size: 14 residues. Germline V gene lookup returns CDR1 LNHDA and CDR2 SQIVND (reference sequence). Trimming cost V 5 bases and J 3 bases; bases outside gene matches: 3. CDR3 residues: CASSWGGYTGELFF. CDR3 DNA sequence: TGTGCCAGTAGTTGGGGAGGGTACACCGGGGAGCTGTTTTTT.

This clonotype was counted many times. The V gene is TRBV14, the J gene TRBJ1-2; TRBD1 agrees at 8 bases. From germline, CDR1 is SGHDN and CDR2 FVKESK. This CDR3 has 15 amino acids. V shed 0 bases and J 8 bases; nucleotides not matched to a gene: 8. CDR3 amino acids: CASSQDFTGGHGYTF. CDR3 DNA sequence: TGTGCCAGCAGCCAAGATTTTACAGGGGGACACGGCTACACCTTC.

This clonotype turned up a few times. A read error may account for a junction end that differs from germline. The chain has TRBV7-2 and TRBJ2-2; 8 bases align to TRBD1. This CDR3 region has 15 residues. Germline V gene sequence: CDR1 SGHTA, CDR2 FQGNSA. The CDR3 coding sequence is TGTGCCAGCAGCTTGCCGGGACAGGCTCCCGGGGGGCTGTTTTTT. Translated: CASSLPGQAPGGLFF. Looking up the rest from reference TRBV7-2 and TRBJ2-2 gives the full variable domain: GAGVSQSPSNKVTEKGKDVELRCDPISGHTALYWYRQSLGQGLEFLIYFQGNSAPDKSGLPSDRFSAERTGGSVSTLTIQRTQQEDSAVYLCASSLPGQAPGGLFFGEGSRLTVL.

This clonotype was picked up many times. DNA of the CDR3: TGTGCCAGCAGCTCGGACCCCCGAGGGGAGACCCAGTACTTC. Protein product: CASSSDPRGETQYF. The V call is TRBV7-2, the J call TRBJ2-5, with D perhaps matching TRBD2 (5 bases). The CDR3 is 14 residues long. Trimming stripped 4 bases from V and 5 bases from J, with 14 bases between. Germline V CDR1 and CDR2: SGHTA, FQGNSA.

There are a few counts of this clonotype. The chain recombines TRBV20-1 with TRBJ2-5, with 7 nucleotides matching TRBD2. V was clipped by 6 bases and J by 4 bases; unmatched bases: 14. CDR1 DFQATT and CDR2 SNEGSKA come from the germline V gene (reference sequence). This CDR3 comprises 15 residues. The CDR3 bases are TGCAGTGCAACGGGAGTGCGGGAGCCCCCAGAGACCCAGTACTTC. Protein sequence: CSATGVREPPETQYF.

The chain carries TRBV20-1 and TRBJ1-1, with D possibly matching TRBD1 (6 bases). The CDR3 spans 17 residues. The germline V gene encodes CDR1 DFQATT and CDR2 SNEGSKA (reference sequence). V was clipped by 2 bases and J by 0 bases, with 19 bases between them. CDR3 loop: CSARHRSPGVLNTEAFF. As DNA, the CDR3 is TGCAGTGCTAGACATCGGTCCCCAGGGGTTTTGAACACTGAAGCTTTCTTT.